The 5 T cell receptor beta chains below were found in one sample sequenced in a study of control samples from healthy donors and cancer patients. Only in-frame clones appear in the TCRdb table, and some are missing; sequencing was by immunoSEQ multiplex PCR. Counted here are 40,000 or so clones, about 91% occurring once; the ten biggest clones make up about a fifth. What was sequenced was PBMCs. These receptors came from a woman between 35 and 50 years old with head and neck cancer.

The V gene is TRBV7-8, the J gene TRBJ2-1; D gene ambiguous. This CDR3 region has 16 residues. The V end lost 1 base, the J end lost 0 bases, and 10 bases lay between the germline ends. CDR1 and CDR2 (germline): SGHVS, FQNEAQ. CDR3 DNA sequence: TGTGCCAGCAGCTTAGGCCCCTATAGCTCCTACAATGAGCAGTTCTTC. Translation gives CASSLGPYSSYNEQFF.

This rearrangement joins TRBV5-6 to TRBJ2-1; D is unresolved. Germline assignment: CDR1 SGHDT and CDR2 YYEEEE. There are 11 residues in the CDR3. V shed 0 bases and J shed 6 bases, with 1 base lying between them. The CDR3 nucleotides read TGTGCCAGCAGCTTGGCCAATGAGCAGTTCTTC. Protein product: CASSLANEQFF.

This rearrangement joins TRBV6-5 to TRBJ1-2; D not certain. The V end lost 0 bases, the J end lost 5 bases, and 13 bases lay between the germline ends. In germline, CDR1 is MNHEY, CDR2 SVGAGI. This CDR3 is built from 15 residues. Here the CDR3 reads CASSYSGLIGYGYTF. The CDR3 nucleotides read TGTGCCAGCAGTTACTCTGGTCTCATAGGGTATGGCTACACCTTC.

The V gene is TRBV2, the J gene TRBJ2-4; possibly TRBD1 for D (5 bases). Germline CDR1 SNHLY, CDR2 FYNNEI. This CDR3 has 16 amino acids. V was pared by 7 bases and J by 0 bases, with 16 bases between. CDR3 residues: CASIPDRSLAKNIQYF. CDR3 in DNA: TGTGCCAGCATTCCTGACAGATCCCTAGCCAAAAACATTCAGTACTTC.

This clone was detected only a few times. V is TRBV7-9 and J is TRBJ1-4; 7 bases are shared with TRBD1. This CDR3 is 15 amino acids long. Germline values: CDR1 SEHNR, CDR2 FQNEAQ (reference sequence). Trimming took 2 bases from V and 5 from J; bases not matched to a gene: 5. The CDR3 here is CASSLYPGQNEKLFF. The CDR3 DNA reads as TGTGCCAGCAGCTTATATCCGGGACAGAATGAAAAACTGTTTTTT. The full variable domain, with the rest looked up from reference TRBV7-9 and TRBJ1-4, is DTGVSQNPRHKITKRGQNVTFRCDPISEHNRLYWYRQTLGQGPEFLTYFQNEAQLEKSRLLSDRFSAERPKGSFSTLEIQRTEQGDSAMYLCASSLYPGQNEKLFFGSGTQLSVL.